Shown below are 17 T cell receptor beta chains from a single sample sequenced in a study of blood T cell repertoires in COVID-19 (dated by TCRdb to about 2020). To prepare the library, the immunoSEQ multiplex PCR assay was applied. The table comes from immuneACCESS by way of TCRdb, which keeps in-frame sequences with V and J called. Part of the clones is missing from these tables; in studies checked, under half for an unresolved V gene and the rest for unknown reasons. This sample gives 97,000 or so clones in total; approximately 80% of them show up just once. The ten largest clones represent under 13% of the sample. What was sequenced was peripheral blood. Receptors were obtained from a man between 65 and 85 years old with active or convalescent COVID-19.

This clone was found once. CDR3 amino acids: CASSSQTGTAYEQYF. CDR3 bases: TGTGCCAGCAGCTCGCAGACCGGGACAGCCTACGAGCAGTACTTC. The chain is built from TRBV11-2 and TRBJ2-7, with 7 bases that match TRBD1. This CDR3 contains 15 residues. The germline CDR1 and CDR2 sequences are SGHAT and FQNNGV. V dropped 4 bases and J dropped 2; count of bases not matched to a gene: 8.

The CDR3 nucleotides read TGTGCCAGCAGCTTAGTGGCTGTGGATACGCAGTATTTT. Encoded protein: CASSLVAVDTQYF. The rearrangement uses TRBV11-2 and TRBJ2-3, with unresolved D. The germline V gene encodes CDR1 SGHAT and CDR2 FQNNGV. The CDR3 consists of 13 residues. The ends were cut back, 1 base at V and 6 bases at J, with 8 bases in the middle.

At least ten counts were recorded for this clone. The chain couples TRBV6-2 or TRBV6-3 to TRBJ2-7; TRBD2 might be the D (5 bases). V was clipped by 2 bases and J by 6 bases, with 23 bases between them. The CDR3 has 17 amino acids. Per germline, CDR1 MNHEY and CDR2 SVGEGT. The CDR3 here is CASSYTRPDRYGGEQYF. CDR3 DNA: TGTGCCAGCAGTTACACGCGACCAGATAGATACGGAGGCGAGCAGTACTTC.

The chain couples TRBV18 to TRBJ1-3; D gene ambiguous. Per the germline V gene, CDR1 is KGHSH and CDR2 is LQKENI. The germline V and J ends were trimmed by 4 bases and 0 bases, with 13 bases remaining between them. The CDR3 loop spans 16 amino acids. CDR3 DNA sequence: TGTGCCAGCTCACGAGAGAGGGATGGCTCTGGAAACACCATATATTTT. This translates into CASSRERDGSGNTIYF. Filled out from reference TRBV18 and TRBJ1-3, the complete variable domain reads NAGVMQNPRHLVRRRGQEARLRCSPMKGHSHVYWYRQLPEEGLKFMVYLQKENIIDESGMPKERFSAEFPKEGPSILRIQQVVRGDSAAYFCASSRERDGSGNTIYFGEGSWLTVV.

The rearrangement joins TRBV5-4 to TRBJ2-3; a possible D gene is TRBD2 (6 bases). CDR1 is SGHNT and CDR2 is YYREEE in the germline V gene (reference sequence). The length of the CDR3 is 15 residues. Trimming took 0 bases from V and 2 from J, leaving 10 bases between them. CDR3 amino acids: CASSLDLATTDTQYF. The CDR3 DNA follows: TGTGCCAGCAGCTTGGACCTAGCGACCACAGATACGCAGTATTTT.

The chain's CDR3 is CASNNRVGHVLTF. As DNA, the CDR3 is TGTGCCAGTAATAACAGGGTTGGTCACGTCCTGACTTTC. The V gene is TRBV6-6, the J gene TRBJ2-6, with a weak D call TRBD1 (6 bases). CDR3 size: 13 residues. Germline CDR1 MNHNY, CDR2 SVGAGI (reference sequence). Trimming pared 9 bases from V and 11 bases from J, leaving 17 bases between.

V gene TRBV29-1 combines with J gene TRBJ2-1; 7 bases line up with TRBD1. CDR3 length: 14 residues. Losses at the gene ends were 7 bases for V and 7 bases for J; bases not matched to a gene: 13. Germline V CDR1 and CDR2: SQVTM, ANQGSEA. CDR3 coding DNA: TGCAGCGCTTCTCTCTCGGGGACAGCAAATGAGCAGTTCTTC. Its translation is CSASLSGTANEQFF.

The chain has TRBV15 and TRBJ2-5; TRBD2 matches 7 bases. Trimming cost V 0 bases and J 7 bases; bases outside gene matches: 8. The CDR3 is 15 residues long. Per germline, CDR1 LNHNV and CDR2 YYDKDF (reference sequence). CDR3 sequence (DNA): TGTGCCACCAGCAGAGACCCCCCGGGGGGTGGGACCCAGTACTTC. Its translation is CATSRDPPGGGTQYF.

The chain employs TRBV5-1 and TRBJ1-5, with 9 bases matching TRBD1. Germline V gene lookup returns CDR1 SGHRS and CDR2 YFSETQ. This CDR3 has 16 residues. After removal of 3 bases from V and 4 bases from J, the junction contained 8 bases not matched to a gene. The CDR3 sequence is CASSYLDRGWNQPQHF. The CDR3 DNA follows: TGCGCCAGCAGCTACCTGGACAGGGGATGGAATCAGCCCCAGCATTTT.

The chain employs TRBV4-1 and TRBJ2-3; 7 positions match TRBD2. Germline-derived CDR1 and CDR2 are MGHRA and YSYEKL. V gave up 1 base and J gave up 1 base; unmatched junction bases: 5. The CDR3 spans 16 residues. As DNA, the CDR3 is TGCGCCAGCAGCCAAGGACCCAGCGGGGGCACAGATACGCAGTATTTT. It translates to CASSQGPSGGTDTQYF.

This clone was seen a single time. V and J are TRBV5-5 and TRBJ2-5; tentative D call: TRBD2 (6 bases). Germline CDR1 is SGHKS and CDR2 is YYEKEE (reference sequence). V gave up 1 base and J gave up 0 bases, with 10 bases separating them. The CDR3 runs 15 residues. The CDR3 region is CASSLTGTYQETQYF. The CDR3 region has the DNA TGTGCCAGCAGCTTGACGGGGACTTACCAAGAGACCCAGTACTTC.

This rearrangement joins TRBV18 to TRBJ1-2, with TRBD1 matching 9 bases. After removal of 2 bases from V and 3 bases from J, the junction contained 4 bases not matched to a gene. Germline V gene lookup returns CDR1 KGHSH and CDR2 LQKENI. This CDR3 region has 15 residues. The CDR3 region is CASSPGTGLDYGYTF. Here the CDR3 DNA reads TGTGCCAGCTCACCAGGGACAGGGTTGGACTATGGCTACACCTTC.

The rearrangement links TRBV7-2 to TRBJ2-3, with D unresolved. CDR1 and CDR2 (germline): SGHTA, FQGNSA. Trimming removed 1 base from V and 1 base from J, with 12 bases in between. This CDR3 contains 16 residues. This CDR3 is CASSLVPLSRTDTQYF. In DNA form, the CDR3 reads TGTGCCAGCAGCTTAGTCCCCCTTAGCCGCACAGATACGCAGTATTTT.

The CDR3 DNA reads as TGTGCCACCCAGCGCCTGGCAGGGGGACAGCCCCAGCATTTT. The encoded protein is CATQRLAGGQPQHF. The chain recombines TRBV19 with TRBJ1-5; 7 nucleotides agree with TRBD1. The CDR3 contains 14 residues. Per germline, CDR1 LNHDA and CDR2 SQIVND (reference sequence). V dropped 10 bases and J dropped 7; count of bases not matched to a gene: 13.

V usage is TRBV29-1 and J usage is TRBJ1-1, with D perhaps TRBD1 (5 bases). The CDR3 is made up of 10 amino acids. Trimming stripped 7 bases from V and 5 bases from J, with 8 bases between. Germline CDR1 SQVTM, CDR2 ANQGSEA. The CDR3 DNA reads TGCAGCGGTGGACAAACTGAAGCTTTCTTT. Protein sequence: CSGGQTEAFF.

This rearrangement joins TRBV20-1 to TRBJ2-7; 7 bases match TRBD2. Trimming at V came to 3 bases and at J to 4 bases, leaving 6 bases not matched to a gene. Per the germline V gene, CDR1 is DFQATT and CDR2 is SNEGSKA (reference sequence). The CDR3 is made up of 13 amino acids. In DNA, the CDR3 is TGCAGTGCTAGTCAAGGGGAGGGGTACGAGCAGTACTTC. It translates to CSASQGEGYEQYF.

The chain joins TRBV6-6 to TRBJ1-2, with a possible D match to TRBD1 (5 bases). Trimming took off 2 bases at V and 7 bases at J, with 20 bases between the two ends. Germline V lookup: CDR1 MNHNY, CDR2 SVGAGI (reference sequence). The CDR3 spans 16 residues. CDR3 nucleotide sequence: TGTGCCAGCAGTTACCCCCCTCTCGGGGGGATTATTGGCTACACCTTC. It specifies CASSYPPLGGIIGYTF.